The clone carrying this T cell receptor beta chain was detected ten times or more. V lost 4 bases to trimming and J lost 2 bases, with 9 bases between them. This CDR3 is 13 amino acids long. Looked up from germline, CDR1 is SGHDT and CDR2 is YYEEEE. These data come from a study of blood T cell repertoires in COVID-19. Study-level information: COVID-19 samples from acute and convalescent phases originated in the United States, Italy and Spain.

Authors' analysis steps: The assay estimated nucleated cells by amplifying reference gene primers. Method: immunoSEQ multiplex PCR; TCRdb's copy keeps in-frame clones and lacks some. The DNA gave D and trimming, while V, J and clone size come from that table. Of 200,000 to 300,000 clones listed, approximately 86% are singletons. The TCR comes from a woman aged 60-70 years who had recovered from COVID-19. Source material: peripheral blood. The genes are TRBV5-6 and TRBJ1-2; D is undetermined. In nucleotides, the CDR3 is TGTGCCAGCAGCCGCACACCGAACTATGGCTACACCTTC. Amino acids: CASSRTPNYGYTF.